Below are 7 T cell receptor beta chains sequenced from a single sample in a study of spatial heterogeneity in lung cancer (dated by TCRdb to about 2019). The meaning of the sample's time point label: sample taken at primary tumor resection. The library was made by 5' RACE. The data were produced on a NextSeq 500. TCRdb handled the public reads itself, with Q25 trimming in fastp and clone calling in MiXCR, and kept productive beta chains. Each entry is one CDR3 protein sequence, shown with its most common DNA and genes. The sample table holds 35,000 to 50,000 distinct CDR3 sequences, of which approximately 3.1% were seen once. The ten largest make up under 40% of the sample. The sequences come from normal lung tissue next to the tumor, collected at surgery. The receptors here all came from a male donor with early-stage non-small cell lung cancer.

With regard to this clonotype: This sequence may be a read error, since a much larger clone differs from it by one base. The V gene is TRBV18, the J gene TRBJ1-6, with 8 bases fitting TRBD1. Germline CDR1 KGHSH, CDR2 LQKENI. The CDR3 spans 16 residues. The V gene end was trimmed by 2 bases and the J gene end by 9 bases; junction bases not matched to a gene: 9. CDR3 protein: CASSPDRGAVISPLHF. The CDR3 DNA is TGTGCCAGCTCACCAGACAGGGGCGCGGTAATTTCACCCCTCCACTTT.

This clonotype has ten or more counts. The rearrangement uses TRBV28 and TRBJ2-7; weak D call: TRBD1 (6 bases). Germline V lookup: CDR1 MDHEN, CDR2 SYDVKM. V dropped 3 bases and J dropped 3 bases, with 12 bases sitting between them. The CDR3 contains 14 residues. The CDR3 spells CASSFRGIGYEQYF. CDR3 sequence (DNA): TGTGCCAGCAGTTTCAGGGGTATTGGCTACGAGCAGTACTTC.

This clonotype was seen ten or more times. The chain is built from TRBV2 and TRBJ2-7; possible D gene TRBD1, 5 bases. Germline V lookup: CDR1 SNHLY, CDR2 FYNNEI. The CDR3 is 13 residues long. V dropped 2 bases and J dropped 7 bases, with 12 bases sitting between them. CDR3 residues: CASSESRAGEQYF. CDR3 bases: TGTGCCAGCAGTGAATCCAGGGCAGGGGAGCAGTACTTC.

This clonotype has a count of ten or more. The rearrangement uses TRBV7-9 and TRBJ1-6, with 7 bases identical to TRBD1. Per germline, CDR1 SEHNR and CDR2 FQNEAQ (reference sequence). Trimming took 7 bases from V and 6 from J; bases not matched to a gene: 6. The CDR3 sequence is 14 residues long. The CDR3 here is CASNPGQINSPLHF. For the CDR3, the DNA is TGTGCCAGCAATCCGGGACAGATTAATTCACCCCTCCACTTT. Based on the CDR3 plus reference TRBV7-9 and TRBJ1-6, the full variable domain is DTGVSQNPRHKITKRGQNVTFRCDPISEHNRLYWYRQTLGQGPEFLTYFQNEAQLEKSRLLSDRFSAERPKGSFSTLEIQRTEQGDSAMYLCASNPGQINSPLHFGNGTRLTVT.

Ten or more counts support this clonotype. This rearrangement joins TRBV13 to TRBJ2-1, with D unclear. Germline loops: CDR1 PRHDT, CDR2 FYEKMQ (reference sequence). This CDR3 has 11 amino acids. Trimming shortened V by 4 bases and J by 8 bases, and 6 bases separated the two germline ends. The CDR3 DNA is TGTGCCAGCAGCTGGGTGGATGAGCAGTTCTTC. Protein sequence: CASSWVDEQFF.

This clonotype was recorded at least ten times. The V and J genes are TRBV9 and TRBJ1-4; no clear D gene. This CDR3 is built from 14 residues. Trimming removed 6 bases at V and 6 bases at J, with 15 bases between. Germline lookup yields CDR1 SGDLS and CDR2 YYNGEE. CDR3 nucleotides: TGTGCCAGCAATTCGGGAGCGACTGATGAAAAACTGTTTTTT. This gives the protein CASNSGATDEKLFF.

This clonotype was observed at least ten times. This chain joins TRBV27 and TRBJ2-7, with D perhaps assigned TRBD1 or TRBD2 (5 bases each). CDR1 and CDR2 (germline): MNHEY, SMNVEV (reference sequence). Trimming cost V 6 bases and J 2 bases, with 23 bases left between them. The CDR3 consists of 17 residues. In nucleotides, the CDR3 is TGTGCCAGCAGCAGACGTCCCCAAAGGGACGGTGCCTACGAGCAGTACTTC. It translates to CASSRRPQRDGAYEQYF.